Included here is one T cell receptor beta chain sequence, with context. This receptor's antigen is unknown. Base quality data are lacking; no much larger clone is found one base away. This sample is drawn from a study of T-cell reconstitution after alpha-beta-depleted transplantation in children (dated by TCRdb to 2016 to 2017). About the full investigation: T-cell immune reconstitution after TCRalphabeta/CD19-depleted allogeneic hematopoietic cell transplantation in children was quantitatively tracked in the study by means of TCR repertoire profiling.

The protocol used for the library was PCR. Reads for this sample came from an Illumina HiSeq 2500. TCR libraries were prepared with molecular barcoding, using unique molecular identifiers to normalize TCRbeta repertoire quantification. The raw public data were reprocessed by TCRdb itself: fastp quality trimming at Q25, MiXCR clonotype calling, in-frame beta chains only. A single entry per CDR3 protein holds the most common genes and DNA from its merged rows. In this sample the table shows a few hundred thousand distinct CDR3 sequences, 15% to 20% of which occur a single time. More than 2.5% of the sample comes from the top ten. CDR1 SGDLS and CDR2 YYNGEE were looked up in the germline V gene. V lost 5 bases and J lost 5 bases, and the count of bases not matched to a germline gene is 6. The CDR3 has 14 amino acids, counting the end cysteine and phenylalanine. Kept here is only the CDR3 DNA, which spans 42 bases and is read in frame from base 1.

The clonotype originates from a human donor who donated a stem cell graft to a child with acute lymphoblastic leukemia. The V and J segments used are TRBV9 and TRBJ2-2, with TRBD1 identical over 7 junction bases. The sequences come from PBMCs from the stem cell graft donor, collected from the stem cell graft. The CDR3 in this case is CASRRTGLTGELFF. The DNA is TGTGCCAGCAGAAGGACAGGCCTAACCGGGGAGCTGTTTTTT.